A selection of T cell receptor beta chains follows, all from one sample in a study of T-cell memory formation after mild COVID-19. MiXCR, run by TCRdb on the 5' RACE reads, gives a single entry per CDR3 protein. The sample has 350,000 to 500,000 distinct CDR3 sequences, around 17% seen once. The sequencing sample was made of PBMCs or a T cell subset sorted from them (not recorded which). These receptors were taken from a man younger than 30 who had mild COVID-19 (a few samples of this study predate the infection). Cell type and time point are not known. CDR3s include the opening cysteine and the closing phenylalanine or tryptophan. The order of the fields is J gene, V gene, D gene, clone size, CDR3 DNA, CDR3 protein. The D gene is left open where the match is weak. Some rows mark clone size as missing; the rest say once, few, many or name a class of expanded clone.

J: TRBJ1-4
V: TRBV7-9
D: NA
size: few
DNA: TGTGCCAGCAGCACTGGACGGAGAAATGAAAAACTGTTTTTT
CDR3: CASSTGRRNEKLFF

J: TRBJ1-6
V: TRBV25-1
D: TRBD1
size: few
DNA: TGTGCCAGCAGCGCGACCTACAGGGGCTCGTTCTCACCCCTCCACTTT
CDR3: CASSATYRGSFSPLHF

J: TRBJ1-2
V: TRBV7-9
D: TRBD1
size: few
DNA: TGTGCCAGCAGCTTGGTCCCGGGACAGGGGGCTTTTAACTATGGCTACACCTTC
CDR3: CASSLVPGQGAFNYGYTF

J: TRBJ2-7
V: TRBV9
D: NA
size: few
DNA: TGTGCCAGCAGCGTAGCTGGGGCAGCCTACGAGCAGTACTTC
CDR3: CASSVAGAAYEQYF

J: TRBJ1-3
V: TRBV5-5
D: TRBD1
size: NA
DNA: TGTGCCAGCAGCACCGGGACAGTTGGAAACACCATATATTTT
CDR3: CASSTGTVGNTIYF

J: TRBJ2-5
V: TRBV5-1
D: TRBD1
size: few
DNA: TGCGCCAGCAGTTACAGGGGGCCCAGGGCCCAAGAGACCCAGTACTTC
CDR3: CASSYRGPRAQETQYF

J: TRBJ1-4
V: TRBV30
D: NA
size: NA
DNA: TGTGCCTGGAGTGTACAGTCTAATGAAAAACTGTTTTTT
CDR3: CAWSVQSNEKLFF

J: TRBJ1-3
V: TRBV5-1
D: TRBD1
size: NA
DNA: TGCGCCAGCAGCACCAGACAGGGTCCCGGAAACACCATATATTTT
CDR3: CASSTRQGPGNTIYF

J: TRBJ2-2
V: TRBV7-2
D: NA
size: many
DNA: TGTGCCAGCAGCCGGACAGATACCGGGGAGCTGTTTTTT
CDR3: CASSRTDTGELFF

J: TRBJ2-3
V: TRBV19
D: NA
size: NA
DNA: TGTGCCAGTAGTATCCAGGACAGCGAGGCAGATACGCAGTATTTT
CDR3: CASSIQDSEADTQYF

J: TRBJ2-4
V: TRBV29-1
D: NA
size: NA
DNA: TGCAGCGTTGGGGCCGCGTGGAACATTCAGTACTTC
CDR3: CSVGAAWNIQYF

J: TRBJ2-3
V: TRBV4-1
D: TRBD2
size: few
DNA: TGCGCCAGCAGCACCCGACTAGCTGCAGGAGCAGATACGCAGTATTTT
CDR3: CASSTRLAAGADTQYF

J: TRBJ1-6
V: TRBV4-2
D: NA
size: few
DNA: TGTGCCAGCAGCCAAGAGATAATCCTGGGCGATGGAGCTTCACCCCTCCACTTT
CDR3: CASSQEIILGDGASPLHF

J: TRBJ2-3
V: TRBV7-2
D: NA
size: NA
DNA: TGTGCCAGCAGCTTCAAAGCGGGCACAGATACGCAGTATTTT
CDR3: CASSFKAGTDTQYF

J: TRBJ2-5
V: TRBV7-3
D: TRBD2
size: many
DNA: TGTGCCAGCAGCTTAAGCGGGGGGCGAGAGACCCAGTACTTC
CDR3: CASSLSGGRETQYF

J: TRBJ1-2
V: TRBV20-1
D: NA
size: few
DNA: TGCAGTGCTAGAGACAGGGTTGGCTATGGCTACACCTTC
CDR3: CSARDRVGYGYTF

J: TRBJ2-3
V: TRBV5-5
D: TRBD2
size: many
DNA: TGTGCCAGCAGCCCATTGGGACTAGTCTCATCCGATACGCAGTATTTT
CDR3: CASSPLGLVSSDTQYF